This T cell receptor beta chain was recorded in a study of cytomegalovirus exposure and HLA in healthy donors. In the study overall: The 95 to 150 validation repertoires used the same platform as the 666 first-cohort repertoires, a later analysis reported.

The study, taken as a whole, reports: The study flagged some 170 TCR beta chains as cytomegalovirus-associated. According to a subsequent analysis, TCR clusters from the first cohort were inclined to appear together in the 130 or so validation repertoires.

From germline, CDR1 is WSHSY and CDR2 SAAADI. The CDR3 is 13 amino acids. The ends were cut back, 8 bases at V and 3 bases at J, with 11 bases in the middle. Clones were sequenced by immunoSEQ multiplex PCR, and TCRdb holds only the in-frame ones, with some missing. The table has some 100,000 clones, around 88% seen once. As for this clone: The antigen is unknown.

While the first cohort had over 650 subjects, the donors belonged to the separate validation cohort of over a hundred subjects. This receptor was obtained from a man aged 18 to 29 in good health and CMV-seronegative. This rearrangement joins TRBV10-2 to TRBJ1-3; a possible D gene is TRBD1 (5 bases). The specimen was PBMCs. This CDR3 is CASGGGGGNTIYF. CDR3 in DNA: TGCGCCAGCGGGGGGGGAGGTGGAAACACCATATATTTT.